This T cell receptor beta chain stems from a study of human T cells and chemical hapten exposure. This CDR3 has 14 residues. V was pared by 2 bases and J by 9 bases, with 6 bases of the junction left unmatched. CDR1 is MNHEY, CDR2 SMNVEV, per germline (reference sequence). This clonotype has a handful of counts. TCRdb itself ran the RACE reads through MiXCR, one entry per CDR3 protein. In the table there are approximately 97,000 distinct CDR3 sequences, roughly 27% of which are singletons. The time point denotes: patch test 3, about 24 weeks after DPC sensitization. Treatment reported: therapeutic diphenylcyclopropenone sensitization with weekly scalp DPC.

This material consisted of whole blood, taken in connection with sensitization to the hapten diphenylcyclopropenone (DPC). This TCR came from a man aged 35 to 55 with alopecia areata. Some clones in this sample may be carry-over from other donors' samples. V and J are TRBV27 and TRBJ2-1; 8 bases agree with TRBD1. The CDR3, as DNA: TGTGCCAGCAGTTTAGGGACAGGTCGGGGTGAGCAGTTCTTC. Translation: CASSLGTGRGEQFF.